This is a list of T cell receptor beta chains from one sample in a study of PD-1 blockade in mismatch repair-deficient tumors. TCRdb's copy holds only in-frame clones and misses some; the assay was immunoSEQ multiplex PCR. This table has about 19,000 clones, 82% appearing once. This specimen consisted of PBMCs, obtained 52 weeks after starting pembrolizumab. The receptors were sampled from an adult with mismatch repair-deficient cancer. Each CDR3 is given with its conserved first and last residue. D genes are given only for firm matches. Clone size is not always given. Where it is, it says once, few, many or a class for expanded clones.

-	TRBV28	TRBJ1-4	-	CASSYGQSNEKLFF	TGTGCCAGCAGTTACGGACAGTCTAATGAAAAACTGTTTTTT
TRBD2	TRBV19	TRBJ2-1	-	CASSISAGVGNEQFF	TGTGCCAGTAGTATCTCTGCGGGAGTGGGTAATGAGCAGTTCTTC
-	TRBV7-9	TRBJ2-5	once	CASSLGPAQTQYF	TGTGCCAGCAGCTTAGGGCCCGCCCAGACCCAGTACTTC
-	TRBV5-1	TRBJ2-5	-	CASTLGPGEETQYF	TGCGCCAGCACCCTTGGCCCAGGGGAGGAGACCCAGTACTTC
-	TRBV9	TRBJ1-5	once	CASSLEGANQPQHF	TGTGCCAGCAGCTTAGAAGGGGCCAACCAGCCCCAGCATTTT
-	TRBV28	TRBJ1-3	-	CASSPGQSGNTIYF	TGTGCCAGCAGCCCAGGACAGAGTGGAAACACCATATATTTT
-	TRBV5-5	TRBJ2-1	-	CASSADSFYNEQFF	TGTGCCAGCAGCGCCGACAGCTTCTACAATGAGCAGTTCTTC
TRBD2	TRBV4-2	TRBJ2-3	-	CASSHVPGLADTDTQYF	TGTGCCAGCAGCCACGTACCGGGACTAGCGGACACAGATACGCAGTATTTT
-	TRBV9	TRBJ2-6	-	CASSGQRSGANVLTF	TGTGCCAGCAGCGGTCAGCGCTCTGGGGCCAACGTCCTGACTTTC
-	TRBV2	TRBJ2-6	-	CASSASWRGTAISGANVLTF	TGTGCCAGCAGTGCTTCTTGGAGGGGGACAGCAATTTCTGGGGCCAACGTCCTGACTTTC
-	TRBV10-3	TRBJ2-5	-	CAISEENLETQYF	TGTGCCATCAGTGAAGAGAATTTGGAGACCCAGTACTTC
TRBD1	TRBV5-1	TRBJ1-2	-	CASSLETGGKNYGYTF	TGCGCCAGCAGCTTGGAAACAGGGGGCAAGAACTATGGCTACACCTTC
TRBD1	TRBV28	TRBJ1-2	few	CASSIGQGYGYTF	TGTGCCAGCAGTATCGGACAGGGGTATGGCTACACCTTC
-	TRBV15	TRBJ2-5	-	CATSRDNQETQYF	TGTGCCACCAGCAGAGATAACCAAGAGACCCAGTACTTC
TRBD2	TRBV10-3	TRBJ2-1	-	CAIKGTGGSNEQFF	TGTGCCATCAAAGGAACGGGAGGATCAAATGAGCAGTTCTTC
-	TRBV30	TRBJ2-4	-	CACSGLAKNIQYF	TGTGCCTGCAGTGGGCTAGCCAAAAACATTCAGTACTTC
TRBD2	TRBV27	TRBJ2-5	-	CASSGLAGVETQYF	TGTGCCAGCAGTGGCCTAGCGGGAGTAGAGACCCAGTACTTC
-	TRBV12-2	TRBJ2-7	-	CASRLGAGQGSEQYF	TGTGCAAGTCGCTTAGGTGCGGGACAGGGTTCCGAGCAGTACTTC
-	TRBV27	TRBJ2-3	-	CASSPPEASQYF	TGTGCCAGCAGTCCGCCGGAGGCGTCGCAGTATTTT
-	TRBV5-4	TRBJ1-1	-	CASSSGMDTEAFF	TGTGCCAGCAGCTCGGGGATGGACACTGAAGCTTTCTTT
-	TRBV5-6	TRBJ1-2	-	CASSPAGIYGYTF	TGTGCCAGCAGCCCGGCAGGGATCTATGGCTACACCTTC
-	TRBV11-2	TRBJ1-2	-	CASSFSGDNYGYTF	TGTGCCAGCAGCTTTTCAGGGGACAACTATGGCTACACCTTC
TRBD1	TRBV5-8	TRBJ1-2	once	CASSLAKTGRGGYTF	TGTGCCAGCAGCTTGGCCAAGACAGGGCGGGGAGGCTACACCTTC
TRBD2	TRBV13	TRBJ2-7	-	CASSLDSWEGTYEQYF	TGTGCCAGCAGCTTAGATTCATGGGAGGGTACCTACGAGCAGTACTTC